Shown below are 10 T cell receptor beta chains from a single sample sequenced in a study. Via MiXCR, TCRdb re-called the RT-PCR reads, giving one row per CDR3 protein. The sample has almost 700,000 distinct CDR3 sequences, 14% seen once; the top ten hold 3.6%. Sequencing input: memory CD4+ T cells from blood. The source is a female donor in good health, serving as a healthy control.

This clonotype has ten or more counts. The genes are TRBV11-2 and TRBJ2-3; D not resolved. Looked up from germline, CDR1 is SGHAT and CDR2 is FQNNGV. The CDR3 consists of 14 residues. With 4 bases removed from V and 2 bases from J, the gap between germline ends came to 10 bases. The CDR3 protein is CASSSVEVTDTQYF. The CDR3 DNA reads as TGTGCCAGCAGCTCCGTAGAAGTCACAGATACGCAGTATTTT.

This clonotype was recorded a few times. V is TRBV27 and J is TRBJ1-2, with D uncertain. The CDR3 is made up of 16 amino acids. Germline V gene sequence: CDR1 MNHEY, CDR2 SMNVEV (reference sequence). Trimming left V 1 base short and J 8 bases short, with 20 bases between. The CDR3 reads CASSLYGFQRQSGYTF. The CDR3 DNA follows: TGTGCCAGCAGTTTATATGGTTTCCAGCGGCAGTCCGGCTACACCTTC.

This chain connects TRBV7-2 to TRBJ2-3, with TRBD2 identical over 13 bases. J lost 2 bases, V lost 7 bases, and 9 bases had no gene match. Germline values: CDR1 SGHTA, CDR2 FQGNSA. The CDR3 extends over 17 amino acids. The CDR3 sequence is CASKPSGLAGYTDTQYF. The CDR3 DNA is TGTGCCAGCAAACCCTCGGGACTAGCGGGGTACACAGATACGCAGTATTTT.

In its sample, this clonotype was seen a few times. The CDR3 coding sequence is TGTGCCAGCAGTTACTACCAGAAAGGGAGGAGCATGAACACTGAAGCTTTCTTT. It yields the protein CASSYYQKGRSMNTEAFF. The V call is TRBV6-5, the J call TRBJ1-1, with no clear D. With 1 base removed from V and 0 bases from J, the gap between germline ends came to 18 bases. CDR1 is MNHEY and CDR2 is SVGAGI in the germline V gene. CDR3 length: 18 residues.

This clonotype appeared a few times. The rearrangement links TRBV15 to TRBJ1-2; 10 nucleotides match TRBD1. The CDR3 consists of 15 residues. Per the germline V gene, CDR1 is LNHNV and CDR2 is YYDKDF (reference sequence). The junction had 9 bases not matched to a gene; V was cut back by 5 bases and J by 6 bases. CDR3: CATSGSPGQGNGYTF. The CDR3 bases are TGTGCCACCAGCGGCAGTCCGGGACAGGGGAATGGCTACACCTTC.

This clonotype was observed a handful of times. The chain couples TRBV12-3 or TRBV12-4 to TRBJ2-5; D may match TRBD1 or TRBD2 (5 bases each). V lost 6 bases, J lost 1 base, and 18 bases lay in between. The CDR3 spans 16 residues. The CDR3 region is CASSPWGGPGQETQYF. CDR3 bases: TGTGCCAGCAGCCCATGGGGCGGGCCGGGCCAAGAGACCCAGTACTTC.

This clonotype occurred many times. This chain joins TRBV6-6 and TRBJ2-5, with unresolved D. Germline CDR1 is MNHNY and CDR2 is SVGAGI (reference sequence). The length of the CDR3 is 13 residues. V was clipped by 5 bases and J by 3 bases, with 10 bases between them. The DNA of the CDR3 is TGTGCCAGCAGTCTTCGGGTCGAAGAGACCCAGTACTTC. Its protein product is CASSLRVEETQYF.

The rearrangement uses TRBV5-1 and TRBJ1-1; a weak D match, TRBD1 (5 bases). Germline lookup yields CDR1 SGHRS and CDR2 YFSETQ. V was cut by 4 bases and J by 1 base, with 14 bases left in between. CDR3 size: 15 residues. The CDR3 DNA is TGCGCCAGCAGCGTCTCGACAGCAGCGAACACTGAAGCTTTCTTT. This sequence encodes CASSVSTAANTEAFF. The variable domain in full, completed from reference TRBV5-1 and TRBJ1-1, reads KAGVTQTPRYLIKTRGQQVTLSCSPISGHRSVSWYQQTPGQGLQFLFEYFSETQRNKGNFPGRFSGRQFSNSRSEMNVSTLELGDSALYLCASSVSTAANTEAFFGQGTRLTVV.

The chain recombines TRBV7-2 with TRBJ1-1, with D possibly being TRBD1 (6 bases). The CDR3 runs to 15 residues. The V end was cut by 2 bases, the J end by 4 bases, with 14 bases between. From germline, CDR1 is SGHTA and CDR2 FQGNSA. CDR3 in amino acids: CASSLQQGGGTEAFF. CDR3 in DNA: TGTGCCAGCAGCTTACAGCAGGGAGGGGGCACTGAAGCTTTCTTT.

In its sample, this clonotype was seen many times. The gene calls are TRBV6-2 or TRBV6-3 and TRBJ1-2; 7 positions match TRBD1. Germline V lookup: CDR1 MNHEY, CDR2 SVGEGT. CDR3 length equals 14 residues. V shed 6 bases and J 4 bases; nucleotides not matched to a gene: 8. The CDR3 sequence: CASRPIGTAYGYTF. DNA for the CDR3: TGTGCCAGCAGACCTATCGGGACAGCCTATGGCTACACCTTC.